These 19 T cell receptor beta chains came from one sample sequenced in a study of blood T cells in healthy people across ages. Next came a second PCR, run for roughly 7 to 12 cycles, which used a sample-barcoded 5' primer along with a J-beta primer mix. One entry per CDR3 protein, called by TCRdb with MiXCR from the 5' RACE reads. The sample has 1,300,000 or so distinct CDR3 sequences; approximately 59% are singletons. Sample: blood. The source of these receptors is a man between 18 and 29 years old in good health.

The chain has TRBV7-9 and TRBJ2-7; TRBD2 matches at 10 bases. The CDR3 consists of 16 residues. Unmatched junction bases numbered 8, after V lost 5 bases and J lost 1 base. CDR1 is SEHNR, CDR2 FQNEAQ, per germline (reference sequence). CDR3: CASSPMSGRASYEQYF. In DNA form, the CDR3 reads TGTGCCAGCAGCCCCATGAGCGGGAGGGCGTCCTACGAGCAGTACTTC. The entire variable domain, with the rest obtained from reference TRBV7-9 and TRBJ2-7, is as follows: DTGVSQNPRHKITKRGQNVTFRCDPISEHNRLYWYRQTLGQGPEFLTYFQNEAQLEKSRLLSDRFSAERPKGSFSTLEIQRTEQGDSAMYLCASSPMSGRASYEQYFGPGTRLTVT.

This chain connects TRBV28 to TRBJ2-1, with 7 bases matching TRBD1. Trimming cost V 5 bases and J 14 bases; bases outside gene matches: 9. The CDR3 sequence is 12 residues long. The germline gives CDR1 MDHEN, CDR2 SYDVKM. The CDR3 spells CASSADRSKKFF. In DNA form, the CDR3 reads TGTGCCAGCAGTGCGGACAGGAGCAAGAAGTTCTTC.

The V call is TRBV20-1, the J call TRBJ1-2; D may be TRBD1 (5 bases). Between the trimmed V and J ends, which lost 3 bases and 4 bases, there was a span of 24 bases. This CDR3 comprises 17 residues. Germline V gene lookup returns CDR1 DFQATT and CDR2 SNEGSKA (reference sequence). The CDR3 DNA follows: TGCAGTGCTAGCGGAATCGGGCAGGGTAGTGGGGTCTATGGCTACACCTTC. It translates to CSASGIGQGSGVYGYTF.

The chain uses TRBV19 and TRBJ2-6; D not resolved. From germline, CDR1 is LNHDA and CDR2 SQIVND (reference sequence). This CDR3 region has 13 residues. Between the trimmed V and J ends, which lost 3 bases and 2 bases, there was a span of 2 bases. Here the CDR3 DNA reads TGTGCCAGTAGTATCACTGGGGCCAACGTCCTGACTTTC. Residues: CASSITGANVLTF.

The sample holds a few counts of this clonotype. The genes are TRBV28 and TRBJ2-4; 8 bases line up with TRBD1. The germline gives CDR1 MDHEN, CDR2 SYDVKM. V was pared by 6 bases and J by 3 bases, with 4 bases of the junction left unmatched. This CDR3 has 14 residues. CDR3 nucleotides: TGTGCCAGCAGGATGACAGGGGACAAAAACATTCAGTACTTC. It encodes CASRMTGDKNIQYF. The whole variable domain, filled in from reference TRBV28 and TRBJ2-4, reads DVKVTQSSRYLVKRTGEKVFLECVQDMDHENMFWYRQDPGLGLRLIYFSYDVKMKEKGDIPEGYSVSREKKERFSLILESASTNQTSMYLCASRMTGDKNIQYFGAGTRLSVL.

The chain's CDR3 is CASTAAGGLDIQYF. DNA for the CDR3: TGTGCCAGCACCGCTGCGGGAGGGTTGGACATTCAGTACTTC. The rearrangement links TRBV7-9 to TRBJ2-4; 9 bases fit TRBD2. V lost 7 bases, J lost 8 bases, and 9 bases stayed unmatched. This CDR3 spans 14 amino acids. CDR1 and CDR2 (germline): SEHNR, FQNEAQ (reference sequence).

V usage is TRBV3-1 and J usage is TRBJ2-1, with 9 positions matching TRBD2. The CDR3 length is 18 residues. Germline V gene sequence: CDR1 LGHDT, CDR2 YNNKEL (reference sequence). Trimming cost V 0 bases and J 10 bases; bases outside gene matches: 16. In nucleotides, the CDR3 is TGTGCCAGCAGCCAAGAAATTCCCCGACTAGCGGAGCGGTTCGAGCAGTTCTTC. Translating gives CASSQEIPRLAERFEQFF.

V gene TRBV20-1 combines with J gene TRBJ2-7, with a possible D match to TRBD1 (6 bases). Germline values: CDR1 DFQATT, CDR2 SNEGSKA (reference sequence). This CDR3 has 14 residues. Trimming cost V 0 bases and J 3 bases, with 12 bases left between them. CDR3 bases: TGCAGTGCTAGAGAATCTCAGGGGATCTACGAGCAGTACTTC. This encodes CSARESQGIYEQYF.

This clonotype turned up a few times. The gene calls are TRBV6-4 and TRBJ2-2; TRBD2 might be the D (5 bases). CDR3 length equals 14 residues. Per germline, CDR1 MRHNA and CDR2 SNTAGT. V was cut by 3 bases and J by 4 bases, with 9 bases left in between. As DNA, the CDR3 is TGTGCCAGCAGTGAGGGTGCGGGCACCGGGGAGCTGTTTTTT. Residues: CASSEGAGTGELFF.

The CDR3 DNA sequence: TGCGCCAGCAGCCAAGATGCGGGAGCCGGGGAGCTGTTTTTT. Protein product: CASSQDAGAGELFF. The J gene is TRBJ2-2, the V gene TRBV4-1; 7 nucleotides agree with TRBD2. The germline CDR1 and CDR2 sequences are MGHRA and YSYEKL. V shed 0 bases and J 6 bases; nucleotides not matched to a gene: 1. The CDR3 spans 14 residues.

This clonotype came up once. The chain joins TRBV7-2 to TRBJ2-1; 7 bases match TRBD2. CDR1 is SGHTA, CDR2 FQGNSA, per germline. The trim removed 5 bases at V and 3 bases at J, leaving 7 bases unmatched. The CDR3 is 15 amino acids. CDR3 region: CASSPAGVVYNEQFF. CDR3 coding DNA: TGTGCCAGCAGCCCGGCGGGGGTGGTCTACAATGAGCAGTTCTTC.

This clonotype has a handful of counts. The genes are TRBV28 and TRBJ2-1, with 9 bases identical to TRBD1. CDR1 is MDHEN and CDR2 is SYDVKM in the germline V gene. After removal of 4 bases from V and 9 bases from J, the junction contained 13 bases not matched to a gene. The CDR3 contains 16 residues. For the CDR3, the DNA is TGTGCCAGCAGTTCTACCACAGGGGGCGGTCGTACTGAGCAGTTCTTC. This encodes CASSSTTGGGRTEQFF.

The rearrangement joins TRBV12-5 to TRBJ2-5; D not certain. Germline V gene data show CDR1 as LGHNT and CDR2 as FRNRAP. The CDR3 runs to 11 residues. V was shortened by 9 bases and J by 3 bases, with 8 bases between the two germline ends. CDR3 amino acids: CARAEEETQYF. CDR3 nucleotides: TGTGCTAGGGCCGAAGAAGAGACCCAGTACTTC.

The chain couples TRBV25-1 to TRBJ2-5, with a weak D call TRBD1 (7 bases). The better agreement between TRBJ2-7 and the DNA end casts doubt on the J call. CDR3 length equals 14 residues. Germline CDR1 reads MGHDK; CDR2 reads SYGVNS. CDR3 in DNA: TGTGCCAGCCGGTTTGGAGGGGGCGCGGACGAGCAGTACTTC. Its translation is CASRFGGGADEQYF.

This chain connects TRBV20-1 to TRBJ2-3, with D unresolved. The CDR3 consists of 13 residues. Trimming removed 2 bases at V and 3 bases at J, with 9 bases between. Germline CDR1 reads DFQATT; CDR2 reads SNEGSKA (reference sequence). The CDR3 loop is CSARLVMTDTQYF. The DNA for the CDR3 is TGCAGTGCTAGACTAGTAATGACAGATACGCAGTATTTT.

A single count supports this clonotype. The junction does not match germline at one end; this may be a read error. The chain has TRBV6-5 and TRBJ2-1; a weak D match, TRBD1 (6 bases). Germline-derived CDR1 and CDR2 are MNHEY and SVGAGI. CDR3 length: 11 residues. CDR3 nucleotides: TGTGCCAGCAGTAACTCTAGGGGGTGGTTCTTC. It yields the protein CASSNSRGWFF.

The V and J genes are TRBV12-3 or TRBV12-4 and TRBJ1-5; D not certain. With 3 bases removed from V and 4 bases from J, the gap between germline ends came to 13 bases. This CDR3 has 15 amino acids. CDR3 nucleotide sequence: TGTGCCAGCAGTTTGGAGGGTTCGGGTAATCAGCCCCAGCATTTT. Encoded protein: CASSLEGSGNQPQHF.

This chain links TRBV5-5 with TRBJ2-2; 9 bases agree with TRBD1. The CDR3 is made up of 16 amino acids. V shed 2 bases and J 4 bases; nucleotides not matched to a gene: 6. CDR1 is SGHKS and CDR2 is YYEKEE in the germline V gene (reference sequence). The CDR3 region is CASSLHPGQGTGELFF. CDR3 nucleotides: TGTGCCAGCAGCTTACATCCGGGACAGGGCACCGGGGAGCTGTTTTTT.

V is TRBV6-5 and J is TRBJ2-1; maybe TRBD2 (5 bases). Germline-derived CDR1 and CDR2 are MNHEY and SVGAGI. The CDR3 length is 17 residues. V lost 4 bases to trimming and J lost 5 bases, with 21 bases between them. CDR3 coding DNA: TGTGCCAGCAGTTCCAGGACGCGGGCTCTGAGGGACAATGAGCAGTTCTTC. Residues: CASSSRTRALRDNEQFF.